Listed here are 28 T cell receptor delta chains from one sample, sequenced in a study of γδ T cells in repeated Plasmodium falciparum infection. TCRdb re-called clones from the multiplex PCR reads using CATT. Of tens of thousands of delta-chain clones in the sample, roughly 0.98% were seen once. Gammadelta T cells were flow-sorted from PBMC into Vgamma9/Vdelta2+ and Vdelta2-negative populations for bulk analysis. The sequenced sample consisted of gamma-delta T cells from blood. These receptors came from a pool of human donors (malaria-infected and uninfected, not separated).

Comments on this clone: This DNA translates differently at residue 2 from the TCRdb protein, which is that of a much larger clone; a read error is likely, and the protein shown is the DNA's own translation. This chain's CDR3 is CSCDTVSRGSVPVYLDTDKLIF. In DNA, the CDR3 is TGTTCCTGTGACACTGTTTCCAGGGGGTCAGTACCGGTTTATCTAGACACCGATAAACTCATCTTT. This chain joins TRDV2 and TRDJ1; the D gene is possibly TRDD3 (5 bases). TCRdb leaves out the J gene; it was filled in here by matching the DNA to germline. CDR3 size: 22 residues. Germline CDR1 GEAIGNYY, CDR2 EKD.

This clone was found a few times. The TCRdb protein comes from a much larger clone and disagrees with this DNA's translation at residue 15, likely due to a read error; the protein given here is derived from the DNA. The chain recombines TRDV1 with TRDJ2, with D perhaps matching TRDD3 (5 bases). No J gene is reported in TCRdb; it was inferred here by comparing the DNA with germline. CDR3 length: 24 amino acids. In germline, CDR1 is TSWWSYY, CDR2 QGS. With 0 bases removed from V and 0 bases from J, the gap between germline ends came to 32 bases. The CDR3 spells CALGELESGPRPFWGSTLTAQLFF. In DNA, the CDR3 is TGTGCTCTTGGGGAACTAGAGTCCGGCCCAAGGCCCTTTTGGGGTTCAACTTTGACAGCACAACTCTTCTTT.

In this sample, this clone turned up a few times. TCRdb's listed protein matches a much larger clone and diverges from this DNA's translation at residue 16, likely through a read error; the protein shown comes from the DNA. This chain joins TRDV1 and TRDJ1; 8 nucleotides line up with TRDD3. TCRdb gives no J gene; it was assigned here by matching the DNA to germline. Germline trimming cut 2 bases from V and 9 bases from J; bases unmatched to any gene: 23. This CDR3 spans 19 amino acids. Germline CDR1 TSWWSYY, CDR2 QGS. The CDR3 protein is CALGEWPHGSGIRWDELIF. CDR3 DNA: TGTGCTCTTGGGGAATGGCCCCACGGAAGCGGGATACGCTGGGATGAACTCATCTTT.

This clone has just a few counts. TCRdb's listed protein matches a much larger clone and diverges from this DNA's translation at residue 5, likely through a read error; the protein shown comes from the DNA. This CDR3 reads CALGGPYAGGYSTDKLIF. The CDR3 DNA sequence: TGTGCTCTTGGGGGACCCTACGCTGGGGGATACTCCACCGATAAACTCATCTTT. This chain uses TRDV1 with TRDJ1; TRDD3 matches at 11 bases. TCRdb gives no J gene; it was assigned here by matching the DNA to germline. Looked up from germline, CDR1 is TSWWSYY and CDR2 is QGS. Trimming removed 4 bases from V and 1 base from J; junction bases left unmatched: 11. CDR3 size: 18 residues.

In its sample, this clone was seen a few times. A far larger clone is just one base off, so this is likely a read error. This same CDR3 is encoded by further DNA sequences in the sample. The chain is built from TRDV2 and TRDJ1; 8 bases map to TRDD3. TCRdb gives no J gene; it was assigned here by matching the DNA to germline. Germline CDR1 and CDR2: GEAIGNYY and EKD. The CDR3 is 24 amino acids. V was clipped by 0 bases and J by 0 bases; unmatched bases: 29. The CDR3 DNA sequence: TGTGCCTGTGACACCGTCGGTCCCACACCACCATCTGGGGGACCCCCCTCGTACACCGATAAACTCATCTTT. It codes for CACDTVGPTPPSGGPPSYTDKLIF.

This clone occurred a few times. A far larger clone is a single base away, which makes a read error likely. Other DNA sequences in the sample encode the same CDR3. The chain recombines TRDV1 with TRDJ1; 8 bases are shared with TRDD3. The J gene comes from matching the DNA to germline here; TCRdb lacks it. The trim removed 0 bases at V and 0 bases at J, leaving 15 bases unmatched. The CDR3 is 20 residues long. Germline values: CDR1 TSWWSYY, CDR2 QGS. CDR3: CALGELPPPLGDLYTDKLIF. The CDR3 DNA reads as TGTGCTCTTGGGGAACTTCCTCCCCCTCTGGGGGACCTGTACACCGATAAACTCATCTTT.

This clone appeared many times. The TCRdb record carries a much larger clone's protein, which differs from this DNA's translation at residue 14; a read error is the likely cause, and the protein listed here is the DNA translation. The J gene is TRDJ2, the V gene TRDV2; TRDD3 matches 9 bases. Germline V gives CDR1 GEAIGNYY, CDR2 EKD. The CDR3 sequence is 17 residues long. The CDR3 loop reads CACDTVGDTRATAKLFF. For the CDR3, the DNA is TGTGCCTGTGACACAGTAGGGGATACGCGGGCGACAGCAAAACTCTTCTTT.

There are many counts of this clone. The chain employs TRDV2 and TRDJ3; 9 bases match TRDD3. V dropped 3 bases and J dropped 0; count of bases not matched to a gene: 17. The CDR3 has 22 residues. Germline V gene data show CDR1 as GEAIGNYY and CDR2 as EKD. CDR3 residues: CACDSILGESTPSSWDTRQMFF. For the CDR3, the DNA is TGTGCCTGTGACTCAATACTGGGGGAGTCGACCCCGAGCTCCTGGGACACCCGACAGATGTTTTTC.

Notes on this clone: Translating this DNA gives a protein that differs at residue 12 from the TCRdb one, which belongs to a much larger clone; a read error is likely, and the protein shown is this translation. The CDR3 DNA reads as TGTGCTCTTGGGGAGGAGACTTCCTACCTGAGCCGGGGGCTTCGGTACACCGATAAACTCATCTTT. As protein: CALGEETSYLSRGLRYTDKLIF. The chain has TRDV1 and TRDJ1; TRDD2 aligns across 8 bases. Looked up from germline, CDR1 is TSWWSYY and CDR2 is QGS. V dropped 3 bases and J dropped 0; count of bases not matched to a gene: 24. There are 22 residues in the CDR3.

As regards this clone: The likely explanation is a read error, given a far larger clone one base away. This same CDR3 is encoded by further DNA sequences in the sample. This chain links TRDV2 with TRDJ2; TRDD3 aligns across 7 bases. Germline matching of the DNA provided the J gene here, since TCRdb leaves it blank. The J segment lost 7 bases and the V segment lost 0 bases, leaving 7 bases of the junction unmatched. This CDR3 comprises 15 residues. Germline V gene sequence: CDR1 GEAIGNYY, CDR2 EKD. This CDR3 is CACDTGGSEKAQLFF. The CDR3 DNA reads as TGTGCCTGTGACACCGGGGGATCAGAAAAAGCACAACTCTTCTTT.

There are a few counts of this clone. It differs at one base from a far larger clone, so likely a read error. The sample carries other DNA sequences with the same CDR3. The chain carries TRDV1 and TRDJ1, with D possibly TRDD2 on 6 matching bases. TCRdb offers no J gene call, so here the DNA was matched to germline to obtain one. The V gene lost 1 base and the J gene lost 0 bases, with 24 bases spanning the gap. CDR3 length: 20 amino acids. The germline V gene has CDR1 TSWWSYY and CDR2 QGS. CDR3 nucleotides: TGTGCTCTTGGGGAACCCCCTCCTACGAAGAGGGGTCTGTACACCGATAAACTCATCTTT. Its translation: CALGEPPPTKRGLYTDKLIF.

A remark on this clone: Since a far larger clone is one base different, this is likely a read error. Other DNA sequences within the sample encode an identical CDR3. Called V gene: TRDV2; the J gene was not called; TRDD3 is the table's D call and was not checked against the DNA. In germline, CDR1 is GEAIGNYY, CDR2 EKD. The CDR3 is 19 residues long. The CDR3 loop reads CACTIPGDWTTGGYGKLIF. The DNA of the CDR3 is TGTGCCTGTACAATCCCCGGGGACTGGACAACTGGGGGATACGGTAAGCTCATCTTT.

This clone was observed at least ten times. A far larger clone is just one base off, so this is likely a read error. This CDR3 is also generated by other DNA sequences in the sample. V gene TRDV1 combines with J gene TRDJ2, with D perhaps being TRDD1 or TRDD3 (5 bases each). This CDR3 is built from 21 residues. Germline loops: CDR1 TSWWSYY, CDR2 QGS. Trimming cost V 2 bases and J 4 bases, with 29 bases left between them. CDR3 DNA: TGTGCTCTTGGGGAAGAGTCGTACCACGAAATGGGCAAAGGGGAGACAGCACAACTCTTCTTT. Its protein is CALGEESYHEMGKGETAQLFF.

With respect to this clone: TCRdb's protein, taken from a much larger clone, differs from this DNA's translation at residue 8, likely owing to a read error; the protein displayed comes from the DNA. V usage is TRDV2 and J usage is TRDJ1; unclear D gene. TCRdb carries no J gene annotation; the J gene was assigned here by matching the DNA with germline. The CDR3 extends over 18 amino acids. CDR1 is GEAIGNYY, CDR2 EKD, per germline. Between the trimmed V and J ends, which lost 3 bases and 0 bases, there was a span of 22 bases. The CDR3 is CACDSLLARTLDTDKLIF. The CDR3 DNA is TGTGCCTGTGACTCCTTACTCGCACGGACACTTGACACCGATAAACTCATCTTT.

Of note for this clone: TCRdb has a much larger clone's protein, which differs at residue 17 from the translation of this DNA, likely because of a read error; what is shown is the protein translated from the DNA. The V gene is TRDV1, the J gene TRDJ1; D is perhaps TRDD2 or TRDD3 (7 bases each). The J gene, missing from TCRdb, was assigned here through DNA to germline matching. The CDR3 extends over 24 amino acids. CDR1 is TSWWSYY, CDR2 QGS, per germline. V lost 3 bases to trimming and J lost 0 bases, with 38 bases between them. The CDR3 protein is CALGDLPPRFLRSGGCQYTDKLIF. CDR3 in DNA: TGTGCTCTTGGGGACCTACCGCCGAGGTTCCTACGTTCTGGGGGCTGCCAGTACACCGATAAACTCATCTTT.

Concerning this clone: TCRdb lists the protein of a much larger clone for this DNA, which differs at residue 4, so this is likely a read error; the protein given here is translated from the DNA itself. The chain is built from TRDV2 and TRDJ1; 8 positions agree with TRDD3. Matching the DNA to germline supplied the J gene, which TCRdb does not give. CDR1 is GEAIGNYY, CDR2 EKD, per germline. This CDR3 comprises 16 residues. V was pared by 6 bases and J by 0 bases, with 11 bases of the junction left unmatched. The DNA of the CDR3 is TGTGCCTGTAACCGTACTGGGGGTTTGTACACCGATAAACTCATCTTT. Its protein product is CACNRTGGLYTDKLIF.

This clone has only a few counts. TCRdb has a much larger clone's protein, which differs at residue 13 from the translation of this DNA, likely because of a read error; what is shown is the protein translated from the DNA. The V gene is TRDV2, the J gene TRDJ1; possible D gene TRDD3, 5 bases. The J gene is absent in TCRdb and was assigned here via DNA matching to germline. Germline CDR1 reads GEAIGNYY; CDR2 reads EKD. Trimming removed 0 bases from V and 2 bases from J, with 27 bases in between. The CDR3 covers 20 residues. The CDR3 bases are TGTGCCTGTGACACCGAAGGGACGTCGTGGGACACGGGGGGGACCGATAAACTCATCTTT. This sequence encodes CACDTEGTSWDTGGTDKLIF.

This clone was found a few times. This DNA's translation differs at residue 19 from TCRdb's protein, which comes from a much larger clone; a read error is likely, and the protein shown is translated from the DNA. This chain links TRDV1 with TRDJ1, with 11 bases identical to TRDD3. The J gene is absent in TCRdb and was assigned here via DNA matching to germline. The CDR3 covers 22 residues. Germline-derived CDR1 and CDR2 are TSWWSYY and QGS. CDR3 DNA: TGTGCTCTTGGGGCAACCCCTCAAACCGTGATTGGGGGATACGTCTTCACCGATAGACTCATCTTT. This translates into CALGATPQTVIGGYVFTDRLIF.

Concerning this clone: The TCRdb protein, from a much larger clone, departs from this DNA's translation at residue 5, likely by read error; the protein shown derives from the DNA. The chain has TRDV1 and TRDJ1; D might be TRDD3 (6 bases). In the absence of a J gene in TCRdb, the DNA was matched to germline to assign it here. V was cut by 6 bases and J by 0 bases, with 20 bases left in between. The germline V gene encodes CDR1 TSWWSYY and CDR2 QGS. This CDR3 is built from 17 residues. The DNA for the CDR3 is TGTGCTCTTGGCCGGGGGAACACCCTTCAGTACACCGATAAACTCATCTTT. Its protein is CALGRGNTLQYTDKLIF.

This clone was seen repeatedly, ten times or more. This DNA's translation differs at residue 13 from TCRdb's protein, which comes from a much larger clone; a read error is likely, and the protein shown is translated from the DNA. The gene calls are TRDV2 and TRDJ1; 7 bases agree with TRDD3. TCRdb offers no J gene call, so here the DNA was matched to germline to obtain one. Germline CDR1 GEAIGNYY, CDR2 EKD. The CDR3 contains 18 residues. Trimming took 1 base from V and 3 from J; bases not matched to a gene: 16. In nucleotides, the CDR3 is TGTGCCTGTGACACTAAGGCCTGGGGGGGGCCCACAGCCGATAAACTCATCTTT. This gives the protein CACDTKAWGGPTADKLIF.

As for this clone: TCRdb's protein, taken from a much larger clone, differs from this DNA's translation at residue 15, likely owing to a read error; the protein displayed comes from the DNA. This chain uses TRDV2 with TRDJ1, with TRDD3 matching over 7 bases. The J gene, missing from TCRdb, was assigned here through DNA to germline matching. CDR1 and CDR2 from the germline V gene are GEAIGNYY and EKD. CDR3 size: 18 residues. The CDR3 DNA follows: TGTGCCTGTGACGCACTACACGGGGAGGGATACCGCGGCGATGAACTCATCTTT. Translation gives CACDALHGEGYRGDELIF.

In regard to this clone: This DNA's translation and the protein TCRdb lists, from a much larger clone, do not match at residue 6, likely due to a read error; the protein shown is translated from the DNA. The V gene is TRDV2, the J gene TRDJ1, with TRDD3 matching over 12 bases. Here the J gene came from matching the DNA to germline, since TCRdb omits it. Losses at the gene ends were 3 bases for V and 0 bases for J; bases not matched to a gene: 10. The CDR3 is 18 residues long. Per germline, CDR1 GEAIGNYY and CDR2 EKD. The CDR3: CACDPSLGDTPYTDKLIF. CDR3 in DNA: TGTGCCTGTGACCCATCACTGGGGGATACCCCGTACACCGATAAACTCATCTTT.

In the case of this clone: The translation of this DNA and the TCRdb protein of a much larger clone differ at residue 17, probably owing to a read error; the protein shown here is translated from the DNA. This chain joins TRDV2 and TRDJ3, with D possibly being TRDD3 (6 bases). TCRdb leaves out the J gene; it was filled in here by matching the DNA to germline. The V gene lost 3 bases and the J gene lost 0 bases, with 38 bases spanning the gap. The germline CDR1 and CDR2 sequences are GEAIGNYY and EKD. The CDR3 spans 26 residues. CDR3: CACDPISLQSPGDHLRDSWDTRQMFF. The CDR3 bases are TGTGCCTGTGACCCGATTTCCCTTCAATCACCTGGGGACCACCTAAGAGACTCCTGGGACACCCGACAGATGTTTTTC.

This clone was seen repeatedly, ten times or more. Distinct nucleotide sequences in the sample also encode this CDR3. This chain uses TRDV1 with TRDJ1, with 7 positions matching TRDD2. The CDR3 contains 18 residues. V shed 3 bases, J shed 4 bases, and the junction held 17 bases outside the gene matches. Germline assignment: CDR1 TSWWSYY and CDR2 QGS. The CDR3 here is CALGECSYRTAPSDKLIF. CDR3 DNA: TGTGCTCTTGGGGAGTGTTCCTACCGTACTGCACCCAGCGATAAACTCATCTTT.

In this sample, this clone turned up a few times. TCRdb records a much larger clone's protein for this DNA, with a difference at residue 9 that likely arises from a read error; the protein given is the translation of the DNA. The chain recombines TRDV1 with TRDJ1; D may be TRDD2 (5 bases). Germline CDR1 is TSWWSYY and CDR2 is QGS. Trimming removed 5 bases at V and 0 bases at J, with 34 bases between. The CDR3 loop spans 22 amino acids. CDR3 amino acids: CALGKSPSAGPNKTKYTDKLIF. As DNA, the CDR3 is TGTGCTCTTGGGAAATCCCCTTCGGCGGGACCGAATAAGACTAAGTACACCGATAAACTCATCTTT.

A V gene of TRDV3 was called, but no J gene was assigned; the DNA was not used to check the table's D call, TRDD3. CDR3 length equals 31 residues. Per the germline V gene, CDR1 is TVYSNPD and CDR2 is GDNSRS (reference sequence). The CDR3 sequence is CAFPANIIIRNSLAVEQHLLSQVSIGRIQHF. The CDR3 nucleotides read TGTGCCTTTCCCGCCAACATTATTATAAGAAACTCTTTGGCAGTGGAACAACACTTGTTGTCACAGGTAAGTATCGGAAGAATACAACATTTC.

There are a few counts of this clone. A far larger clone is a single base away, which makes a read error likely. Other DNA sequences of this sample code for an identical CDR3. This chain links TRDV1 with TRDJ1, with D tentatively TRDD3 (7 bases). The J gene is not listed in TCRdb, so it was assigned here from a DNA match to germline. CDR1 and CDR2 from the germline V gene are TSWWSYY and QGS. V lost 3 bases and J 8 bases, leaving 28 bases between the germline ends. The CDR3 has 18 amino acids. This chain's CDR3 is CALGDLNRGGSLDGKLIF. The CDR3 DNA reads TGTGCTCTTGGGGACCTAAATAGGGGGGGATCATTAGACGGAAAACTCATCTTT.

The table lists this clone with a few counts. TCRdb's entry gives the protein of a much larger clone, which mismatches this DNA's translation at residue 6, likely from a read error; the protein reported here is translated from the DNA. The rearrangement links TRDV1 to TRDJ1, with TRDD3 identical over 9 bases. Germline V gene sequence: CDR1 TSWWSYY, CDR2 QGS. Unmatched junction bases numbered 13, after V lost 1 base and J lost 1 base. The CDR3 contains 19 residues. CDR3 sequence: CALGEPPCWGDTLTDKLIF. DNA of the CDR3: TGTGCTCTTGGGGAACCACCCTGCTGGGGGGATACTCTCACCGATAAACTCATCTTT.